This TCR beta chain is drawn from a study of blood T cell repertoires in COVID-19. On the study more broadly: The United States, Italy and Spain provided the acute and convalescent COVID-19 samples.

Original analysis: The authors estimated nucleated cell counts from reference gene primer amplification. The data were produced by immunoSEQ multiplex PCR, yet TCRdb's version contains in-frame clones alone and is incomplete. V and J calls and clone size are as listed in that table; D and trimming were resolved from the DNA. In the table there are about 93,000 clones, about nine tenths of which are singletons. The CDR3 consists of 14 residues. V was pared by 2 bases and J by 5 bases, with 10 bases between. Germline V lookup: CDR1 MNHNY, CDR2 SVGAGI (reference sequence). What was sequenced was peripheral blood. This clonotype originated in a man aged 45-65 years with acute or convalescent COVID-19. This chain uses TRBV6-6 with TRBJ1-5; D remains unclear. Written as DNA, the CDR3 is TGTGCCAGCAGTTACGTGGTTCCGGATCAGCCCCAGCATTTT. Amino acid sequence: CASSYVVPDQPQHF.